This T cell receptor (beta chain) was captured by sequencing in a study of T cell changes during pregnancy in multiple sclerosis. Clones were sequenced by immunoSEQ multiplex PCR, and TCRdb holds only the in-frame ones, with some missing. The top ten clones hold approximately 8.6% of a sample with under 40,000 clones, around 92% of them seen once. Germline values: CDR1 SNHLY, CDR2 FYNNEI. Trimming stripped 1 base from V and 2 bases from J, with 8 bases between. The CDR3 is 14 residues long. The sequencing used CD8+ T cells from peripheral blood mononuclear cells, collected in the third trimester of pregnancy. V usage is TRBV2 and J usage is TRBJ1-1; D remains ambiguous. The origin of this receptor is a female donor with multiple sclerosis, enrolled in a pregnancy study. The CDR3 is CASSEGRVNTEAFF. CDR3 nucleotides: TGTGCCAGCAGTGAAGGGAGGGTAAACACTGAAGCTTTCTTT. Full variable domain (rest looked up from reference TRBV2 and TRBJ1-1): EPEVTQTPSHQVTQMGQEVILRCVPISNHLYFYWYRQILGQKVEFLVSFYNNEISEKSEIFDDQFSVERPDGSNFTLKIRSTKLEDSAMYFCASSEGRVNTEAFFGQGTRLTVV.